This T cell receptor (beta chain) was sequenced during a study of T-cell reconstitution after alpha-beta-depleted transplantation in children. In the case of this clonotype: Its matching antigen is unknown.

Findings and limits, study-wide: It was surviving recipient T cells and thymic progenitors that gave some patients high TCRbeta diversity at day 60.

A library of TCRbeta sequences, prepared with unique molecular identifiers, was generated. From the PCR reads, TCRdb called clonotypes with MiXCR, one entry per CDR3 protein. The sample yields 700,000 to 850,000 distinct CDR3 sequences, roughly 15% seen once. Germline V gene sequence: CDR1 SQVTM, CDR2 ANQGSEA. V dropped 5 bases and J dropped 0 bases, with 10 bases sitting between them. This CDR3 has 13 amino acids. The specimen comprised PBMCs, mostly from graft donor cells, sampled 360 days after TCRalphabeta/CD19-depleted stem cell transplant. This clonotype was sampled from a male patient aged 5 to 17 who had a stem cell transplant for acute lymphoblastic leukemia, so the T cells may come from the graft donor. The V and J genes are TRBV29-1 and TRBJ1-1; a possible D gene is TRBD1 (5 bases). In nucleotides, the CDR3 is TGCAGCGTTAGGACACACATGAACACTGAAGCTTTCTTT. Protein product: CSVRTHMNTEAFF.